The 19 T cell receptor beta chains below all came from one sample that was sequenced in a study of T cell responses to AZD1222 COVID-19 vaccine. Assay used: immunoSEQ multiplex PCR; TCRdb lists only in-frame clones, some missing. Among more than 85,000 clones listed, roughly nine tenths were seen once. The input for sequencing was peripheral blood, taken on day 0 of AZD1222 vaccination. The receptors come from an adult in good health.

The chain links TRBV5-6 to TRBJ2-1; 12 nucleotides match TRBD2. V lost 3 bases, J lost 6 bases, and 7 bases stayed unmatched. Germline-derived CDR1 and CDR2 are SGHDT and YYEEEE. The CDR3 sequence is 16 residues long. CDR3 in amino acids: CASSSYGTSGSNEQFF. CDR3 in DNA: TGTGCCAGCAGCTCTTACGGGACTAGCGGGTCCAATGAGCAGTTCTTC.

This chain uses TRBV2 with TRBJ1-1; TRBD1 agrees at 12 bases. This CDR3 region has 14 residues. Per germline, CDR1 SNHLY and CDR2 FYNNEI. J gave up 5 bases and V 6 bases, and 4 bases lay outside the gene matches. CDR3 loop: CASRGQGAVTEAFF. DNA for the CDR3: TGTGCCAGCAGGGGACAGGGGGCGGTTACTGAAGCTTTCTTT.

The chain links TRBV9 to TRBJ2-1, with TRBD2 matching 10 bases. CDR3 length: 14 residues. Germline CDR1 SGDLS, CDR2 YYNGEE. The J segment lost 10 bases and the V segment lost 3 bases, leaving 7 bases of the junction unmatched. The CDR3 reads CASSGGLAGVEQFF. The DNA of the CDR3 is TGTGCCAGCAGCGGCGGGCTAGCGGGGGTCGAGCAGTTCTTC.

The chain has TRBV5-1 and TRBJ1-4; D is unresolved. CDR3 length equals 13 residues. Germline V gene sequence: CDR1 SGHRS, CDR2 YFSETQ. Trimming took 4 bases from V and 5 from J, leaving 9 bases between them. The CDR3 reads CASSNSANEKLFF. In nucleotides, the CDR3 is TGCGCCAGCAGCAATTCAGCGAATGAAAAACTGTTTTTT.

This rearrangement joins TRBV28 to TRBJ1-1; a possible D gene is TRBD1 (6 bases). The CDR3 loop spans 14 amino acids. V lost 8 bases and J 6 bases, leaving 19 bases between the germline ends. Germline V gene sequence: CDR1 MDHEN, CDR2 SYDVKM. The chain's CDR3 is CASRPGGRLSEAFF. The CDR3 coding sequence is TGTGCCAGCCGCCCTGGGGGCCGCCTATCTGAAGCTTTCTTT.

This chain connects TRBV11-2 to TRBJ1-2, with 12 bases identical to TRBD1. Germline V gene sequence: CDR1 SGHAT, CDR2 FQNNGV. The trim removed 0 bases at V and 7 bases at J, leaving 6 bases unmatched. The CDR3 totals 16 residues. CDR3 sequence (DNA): TGTGCCAGCAGCTTAGATTTAGGGACAGGGGGCCGTGGCTACACCTTC. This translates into CASSLDLGTGGRGYTF.

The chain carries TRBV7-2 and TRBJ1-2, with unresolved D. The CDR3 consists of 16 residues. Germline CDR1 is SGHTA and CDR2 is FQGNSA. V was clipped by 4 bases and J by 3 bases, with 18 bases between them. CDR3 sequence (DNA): TGTGCCAGCAGCTCCCACTCGCAGGCCTCCGACTATGGCTACACCTTC. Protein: CASSSHSQASDYGYTF.

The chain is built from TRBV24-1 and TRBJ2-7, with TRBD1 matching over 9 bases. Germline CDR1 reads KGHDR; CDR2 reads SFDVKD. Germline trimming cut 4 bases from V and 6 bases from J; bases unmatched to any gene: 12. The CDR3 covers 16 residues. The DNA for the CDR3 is TGTGCCACCAGTGACTCTACCGGGACAGGGCTCCGCGAGCAGTACTTC. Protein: CATSDSTGTGLREQYF.

This CDR3 is CASSRGTGGNTEAFF. For the CDR3, the DNA is TGTGCCAGCAGCCGAGGGACAGGGGGCAACACTGAAGCTTTCTTT. The chain links TRBV7-8 to TRBJ1-1; 12 nucleotides match TRBD1. The CDR3 has 15 amino acids. Germline CDR1 is SGHVS and CDR2 is FQNEAQ. V lost 5 bases and J lost 2; bases outside the gene matches: 3. Supplemented by reference TRBV7-8 and TRBJ1-1, the full variable domain reads GAGVSQSPRYKVAKRGQDVALRCDPISGHVSLFWYQQALGQGPEFLTYFQNEAQLDKSGLPSDRFFAERPEGSVSTLKIQRTQQEDSAVYLCASSRGTGGNTEAFFGQGTRLTVV.

The CDR3 nucleotides read TGTGCCAGCAGCTTGGCAGGACAGGGGGACAACACTGAAGCTTTCTTT. Its translation is CASSLAGQGDNTEAFF. This rearrangement joins TRBV5-4 to TRBJ1-1; 10 nucleotides line up with TRBD1. The CDR3 contains 16 residues. V shed 0 bases, J shed 2 bases, and the junction held 4 bases outside the gene matches. CDR1 SGHNT and CDR2 YYREEE come from the germline V gene (reference sequence).

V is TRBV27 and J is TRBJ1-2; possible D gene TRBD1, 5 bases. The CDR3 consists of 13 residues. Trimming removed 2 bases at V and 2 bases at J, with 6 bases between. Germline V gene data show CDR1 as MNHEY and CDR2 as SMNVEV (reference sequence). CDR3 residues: CASSLHRNYGYTF. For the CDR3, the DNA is TGTGCCAGCAGTTTACACAGGAACTATGGCTACACCTTC.

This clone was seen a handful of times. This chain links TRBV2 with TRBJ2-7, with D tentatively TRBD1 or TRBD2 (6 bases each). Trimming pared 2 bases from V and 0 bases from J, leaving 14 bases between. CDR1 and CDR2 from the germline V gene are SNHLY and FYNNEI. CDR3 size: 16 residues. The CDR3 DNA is TGTGCCAGCAGTGAAAGTAGGGGGGCCGGCTCCTACGAGCAGTACTTC. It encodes CASSESRGAGSYEQYF.

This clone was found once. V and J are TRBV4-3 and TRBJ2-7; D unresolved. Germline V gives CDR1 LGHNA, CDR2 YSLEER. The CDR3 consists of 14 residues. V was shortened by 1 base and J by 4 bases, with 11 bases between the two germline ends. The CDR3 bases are TGCGCCAGCAGCCAAGGCCGCGGAGCTTACGAGCAGTACTTC. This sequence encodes CASSQGRGAYEQYF.

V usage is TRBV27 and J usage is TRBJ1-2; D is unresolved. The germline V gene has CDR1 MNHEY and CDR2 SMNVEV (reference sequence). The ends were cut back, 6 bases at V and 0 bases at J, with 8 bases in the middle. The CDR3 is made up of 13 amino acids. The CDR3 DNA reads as TGTGCCAGCAGGGACGGTGCTAACTATGGCTACACCTTC. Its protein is CASRDGANYGYTF.

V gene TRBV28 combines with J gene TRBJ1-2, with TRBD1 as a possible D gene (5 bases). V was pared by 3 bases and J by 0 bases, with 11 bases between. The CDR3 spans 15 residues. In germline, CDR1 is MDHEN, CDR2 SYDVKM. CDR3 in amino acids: CASSFGRATNYGYTF. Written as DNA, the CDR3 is TGTGCCAGCAGTTTCGGCAGGGCTACTAACTATGGCTACACCTTC.

The CDR3 here is CATSRMGRGVAYEQYF. CDR3 DNA sequence: TGTGCCACCAGCAGAATGGGGCGGGGCGTTGCCTACGAGCAGTACTTC. The rearrangement links TRBV15 to TRBJ2-7, with D tentatively TRBD2 (6 bases). The CDR3 is 16 residues long. V was cut by 2 bases and J by 2 bases, with 16 bases left in between. Germline CDR1 reads LNHNV; CDR2 reads YYDKDF (reference sequence). The full variable domain, rest sourced from reference TRBV15 and TRBJ2-7, is DAMVIQNPRYQVTQFGKPVTLSCSQTLNHNVMYWYQQKSSQAPKLLFHYYDKDFNNEADTPDNFQSRRPNTSFCFLDIRSPGLGDTAMYLCATSRMGRGVAYEQYFGPGTRLTVT.

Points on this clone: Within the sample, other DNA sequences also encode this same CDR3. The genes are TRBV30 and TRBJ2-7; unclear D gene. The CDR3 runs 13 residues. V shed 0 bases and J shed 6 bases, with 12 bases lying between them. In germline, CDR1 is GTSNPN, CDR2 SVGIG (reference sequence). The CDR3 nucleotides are TGTGCCTGGAGTGTAAGGAAAAGTGGCGAGCAGTACTTC. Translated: CAWSVRKSGEQYF.

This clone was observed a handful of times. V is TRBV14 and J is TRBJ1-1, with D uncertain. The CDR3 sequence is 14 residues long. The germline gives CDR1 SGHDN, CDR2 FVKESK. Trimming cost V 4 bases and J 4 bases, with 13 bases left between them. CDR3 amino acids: CASSLTPGVTEAFF. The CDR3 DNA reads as TGTGCCAGCAGCCTGACCCCGGGAGTCACTGAAGCTTTCTTT.

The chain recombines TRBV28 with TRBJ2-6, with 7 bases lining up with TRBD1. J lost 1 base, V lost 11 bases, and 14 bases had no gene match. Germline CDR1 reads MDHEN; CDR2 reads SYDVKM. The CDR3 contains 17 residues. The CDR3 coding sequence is TGTGCCGCCAAGGGGGCAGCCTTTAGATCTGGGGCCAACGTCCTGACTTTC. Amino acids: CAAKGAAFRSGANVLTF.